Listed below are T cell receptor beta chains from one sample, sequenced in a study of T cell responses to AZD1222 COVID-19 vaccine. Profiling relied on immunoSEQ multiplex PCR, and the TCRdb table lists in-frame clones only, not all of them. The sample includes over 120,000 clones, roughly 89% of them seen just once. The sample here was peripheral blood, taken 28 days after the second AZD1222 dose. Receptors originate from an adult who received the AZD1222 COVID-19 vaccine. Both conserved end residues are part of each CDR3. D genes are given only for firm matches. Where a row states a size, it is once, few, many or the class of an expanded clone; other rows omit it.

>.|.|TRBV10-2|TRBJ1-1
TGCGCCACCCTTAACTCACAGGGTGGCACTGAAGCTTTCTTT
CATLNSQGGTEAFF
>.|.|TRBV7-4|TRBJ1-2
TGTGCCAGCACCCGGTTCGGCCCGAACTATGGCTACACCTTC
CASTRFGPNYGYTF
>once|TRBD1|TRBV11-2|TRBJ1-2
TGTGCCAGCGCTTATACAGGGGGCGAAGTGCATGGCTACACCTTC
CASAYTGGEVHGYTF
>.|TRBD2|TRBV19|TRBJ2-1
TGTGCCAGTAGAGAACTAGCGGACAATGAGCAGTTCTTC
CASRELADNEQFF
>.|.|TRBV6-2/TRBV6-3|TRBJ1-1
TGTGCCAGCAGTTACTCGACGACAGACTCGAACACTGAAGCTTTCTTT
CASSYSTTDSNTEAFF
>.|TRBD2|TRBV11-3|TRBJ2-3
TGTGCCAGCAGCTTAGGGACTAGCGGGAGTGGGGCGACAGATACGCAGTATTTT
CASSLGTSGSGATDTQYF
>.|.|TRBV5-6|TRBJ2-1
TGTGCCAGCAGCTTTGGTCAAACGGGAGTTGGAGATGAGCAGTTCTTC
CASSFGQTGVGDEQFF
>.|.|TRBV5-5|TRBJ1-1
TGTGCCAGCAGCTTGAGGATGAACACTGAAGCTTTCTTT
CASSLRMNTEAFF
>.|TRBD1|TRBV9|TRBJ1-2
TGTGCCAGCAGCGTAGTCGGGACAGGAAACTATGGCTACACCTTC
CASSVVGTGNYGYTF
>once|.|TRBV29-1|TRBJ2-5
TGCAGCGTCGCGGGGCAGGGGGAGACCCAGTACTTC
CSVAGQGETQYF
>.|.|TRBV24-1|TRBJ1-2
TGTGCCACCTTATGGGGGAGGGCTACCTATGGCTACACCTTC
CATLWGRATYGYTF
>.|.|TRBV13|TRBJ2-7
TGTGCCAGCAGGCTCCTGGGGCAGTCCTACGGGCAGTACTTC
CASRLLGQSYGQYF
>.|.|TRBV2|TRBJ1-6
TGTGCCAGCAGTGTTCAGAATTCACCCCTCCACTTT
CASSVQNSPLHF
>.|TRBD1|TRBV5-1|TRBJ2-5
TGCGCCAGCAGCGCCGCGACAGGGGGGGCGGGCGAGACCCAGTACTTC
CASSAATGGAGETQYF
>.|.|TRBV27|TRBJ1-5
TGTGCCAGCAGTTTACTAGGTAGCAATCAGCCCCAGCATTTT
CASSLLGSNQPQHF
>.|.|TRBV5-1|TRBJ1-5
TGCGCCAGCGGCTCTGGGGACGAGAGTCAGCCCCAGCATTTT
CASGSGDESQPQHF
>.|.|TRBV24-1|TRBJ2-5
TGTGCCACCAGGGGGAAGGCGGGCCAAGAGACCCAGTACTTC
CATRGKAGQETQYF
>.|.|TRBV7-2|TRBJ2-7
TGTGCCAGCAGCTTAGCGCCGGTAGTGCCCTACGAGCAGTACTTC
CASSLAPVVPYEQYF
>few|.|TRBV30|TRBJ1-5
TGTGCCTGGAGGTCCGGTTTAAATCAGCCCCAGCATTTT
CAWRSGLNQPQHF
>.|TRBD1|TRBV7-9|TRBJ2-3
TGTGCCAGCAGCCCTGGGACAGAGAGCACAGATACGCAGTATTTT
CASSPGTESTDTQYF
>.|TRBD2|TRBV14|TRBJ2-2
TGTGCCAGCAGCCAGGCCGGGACTAGCCCGAACACCGGGGAGCTGTTTTTT
CASSQAGTSPNTGELFF
>few|TRBD1|TRBV5-1|TRBJ1-1
TGCGCCAGCAGCTTGAACCTATTAGACAGGGCCACTGAAGCTTTCTTT
CASSLNLLDRATEAFF
>.|TRBD2|TRBV19|TRBJ2-1
TGTGCCAGTAGTATTACTAGCGGCCTCTACAATGAGCAGTTCTTC
CASSITSGLYNEQFF
>.|.|TRBV28|TRBJ2-5
TGTGCCAGCGGGCGGTACCAAGAGACCCAGTACTTC
CASGRYQETQYF
>.|.|TRBV3-1/TRBV3-2|TRBJ1-1
TGTGCCAGCACTACGATGGGGGGGGCAGGCACTGAAGCTTTCTTT
CASTTMGGAGTEAFF
>.|.|TRBV7-2|TRBJ1-1
TGTGCCAGCAGCTTGGGACTGGCGAACACTGAAGCTTTCTTT
CASSLGLANTEAFF
>.|.|TRBV4-3|TRBJ1-3
TGCGCCAGCAGCCAAAGCACCTCTGGAAACACCATATATTTT
CASSQSTSGNTIYF
>.|.|TRBV28|TRBJ1-2
TGTGCCAGCAGTCTGCAACAGAGAAACTATGGCTACACCTTC
CASSLQQRNYGYTF
>.|.|TRBV7-9|TRBJ2-3
TGTGCCAGCAGCTTTATACTCCCATTAAGCACAGATACGCAGTATTTT
CASSFILPLSTDTQYF
>.|TRBD2|TRBV19|TRBJ2-3
TGTGCCAGTAGTAGTCAGCGGGGAAGCACAGATACGCAGTATTTT
CASSSQRGSTDTQYF
>.|.|TRBV7-9|TRBJ2-1
TGTGCCAGCAGCTTAGAGCGAGGGGGGAGGCTCAAACACAATGAGCAGTTCTTC
CASSLERGGRLKHNEQFF
>.|TRBD1|TRBV5-4|TRBJ1-1
TGTGCCAGCAGTCGGGACAGGCGGGTTGAAGCTTTCTTT
CASSRDRRVEAFF
>.|TRBD2|TRBV5-1|TRBJ2-3
TGCGCCAGCAGCTTACTGGGACTAGGAATGGGCACAGATACGCAGTATTTT
CASSLLGLGMGTDTQYF
>.|TRBD2|TRBV18|TRBJ2-7
TGTGCCAGCTCACCACCTACCGGGGGGAGTGGGGAGCAGTACTTC
CASSPPTGGSGEQYF
>.|.|TRBV5-8|TRBJ1-2
TGTGCCAGCAGCTTGGACGGACAGTATGGCTACACCTTC
CASSLDGQYGYTF
>.|.|TRBV18|TRBJ1-2
TGTGCCAGCTCACTCCTCGGGGGCGGCTACACCTTC
CASSLLGGGYTF
>.|.|TRBV24-1|TRBJ2-3
TGTGCCACCGGTGGACTGGGTTTAACAGATACGCAGTATTTT
CATGGLGLTDTQYF
>.|TRBD1|TRBV29-1|TRBJ1-3
TGCAGCGTCTCACAGGGGACGGGAAACACCATATATTTT
CSVSQGTGNTIYF
>.|.|TRBV12-3/TRBV12-4|TRBJ2-1
TGTGCCAGCGAGGGGTTGAATGAGCAGTTCTTC
CASEGLNEQFF
>.|TRBD1|TRBV5-1|TRBJ1-1
TGCGCCAGCAGCTTGTTAGGCAGGGGGGCAGGCGGAGTGATGAACACTGAAGCTTTCTTT
CASSLLGRGAGGVMNTEAFF
>.|.|TRBV2|TRBJ1-4
TGTGCCAGCGAACAGGAAAACGGAAGGGAAAAACTGTTTTTT
CASEQENGREKLFF
>few|TRBD2|TRBV20-1|TRBJ2-7
TGCAGTGCTAGCCGAGCGGGGGAGCAGTACTTC
CSASRAGEQYF
>.|.|TRBV15|TRBJ2-5
TGTGCCACCAGCAACCCTTCCGCAGAGACCCAGTACTTC
CATSNPSAETQYF
>.|.|TRBV5-1|TRBJ2-7
TGCGCCAGCAGCTTGGTGGGATCTACCTACGAGCAGTACTTC
CASSLVGSTYEQYF
>.|TRBD1|TRBV5-5|TRBJ1-2
TGTGCCAGCAGCTTGGGACTGGACAGGATCTTTACCTATGGCTACACCTTC
CASSLGLDRIFTYGYTF
>.|.|TRBV28|TRBJ2-3
TGTGCCAGCAGTGTCCCGGGACACTTCACAGATACGCAGTATTTT
CASSVPGHFTDTQYF
>once|TRBD1|TRBV9|TRBJ2-3
TGTGCCAGCAGCGTAGGCGGGACAGGTACGCAGTATTTT
CASSVGGTGTQYF
>.|TRBD2|TRBV6-2/TRBV6-3|TRBJ2-7
TGTGCCAGCAGCCCCCCCCGAGCGGGAGTTTCCTACGAGCAGTACTTC
CASSPPRAGVSYEQYF
>.|TRBD2|TRBV5-1|TRBJ2-3
TGCGCCAGCAGCTTACGGACTAGCGGGAGTCCAGATACGCAGTATTTT
CASSLRTSGSPDTQYF
>.|.|TRBV5-6|TRBJ1-1
TGTGCCAGCAGCTTTGGCAGTTTCGAAGCTTTCTTT
CASSFGSFEAFF
>.|.|TRBV6-2/TRBV6-3|TRBJ2-1
TGTGCCAGCAGTTACCCAACCCAGGGGCTAGCTGGCAATGAGCAGTTCTTC
CASSYPTQGLAGNEQFF
>.|.|TRBV21-1|TRBJ2-7
TGTGCCAGCAGAACCCGCCGGGTAGAGCCAAGCTACGAGCAGTACTTC
CASRTRRVEPSYEQYF